This TCR beta chain emerged from a study of spatial heterogeneity in lung cancer. Study context: On average, each unique TCR and UMI combination appeared more than ten times in raw reads.

Points from the study as a whole: In blood, ubiquitous expanded tumor TCRs appeared more at resection than follow-up.

Stated time point: sample taken at primary tumor resection. Sequencing covered unsorted whole RNA taken from tumor, nontumor lung or frozen PBMC. The trim removed 6 bases at V and 7 bases at J, leaving 5 bases unmatched. The CDR3 spans 13 residues. Looked up from germline, CDR1 is SNHLY and CDR2 is FYNNEI. The presence of a unique molecular identifier marked each TCR cDNA molecule. Via MiXCR, TCRdb re-called the 5' RACE reads, giving one row per CDR3 protein. Among tens of thousands of distinct CDR3 sequences listed, under 8% were seen once. The sample holds a few counts of this clonotype. Antigen specificity is unknown.

The sample here was PBMCs, taken at surgery. This chain joins TRBV2 and TRBJ2-1; TRBD1 agrees at 8 bases. The receptor was derived from a female donor with early-stage non-small cell lung cancer. The CDR3 protein is CASRQTGENEQFF. DNA of the CDR3: TGTGCCAGCAGGCAGACAGGGGAGAATGAGCAGTTCTTC.